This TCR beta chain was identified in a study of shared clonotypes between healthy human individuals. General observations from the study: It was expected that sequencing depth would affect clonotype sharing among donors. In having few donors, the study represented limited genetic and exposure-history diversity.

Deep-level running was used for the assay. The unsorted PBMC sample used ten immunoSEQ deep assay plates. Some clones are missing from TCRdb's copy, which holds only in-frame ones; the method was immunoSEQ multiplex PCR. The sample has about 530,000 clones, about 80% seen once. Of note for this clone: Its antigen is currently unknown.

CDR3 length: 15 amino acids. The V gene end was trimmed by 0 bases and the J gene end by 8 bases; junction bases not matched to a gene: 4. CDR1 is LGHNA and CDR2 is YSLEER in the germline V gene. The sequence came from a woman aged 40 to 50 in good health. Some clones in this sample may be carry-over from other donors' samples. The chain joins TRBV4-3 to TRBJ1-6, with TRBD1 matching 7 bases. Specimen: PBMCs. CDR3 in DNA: TGCGCCAGCAGCCAAGAATACAGGGGTGATTCACCCCTCCACTTT. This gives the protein CASSQEYRGDSPLHF.